The 12 T cell receptor beta chains below come from one sample, sequenced in a study of T cell responses to AZD1222 COVID-19 vaccine. Using immunoSEQ multiplex PCR, the repertoire was profiled, and TCRdb retains in-frame clones only, with some absent. The sample holds around 78,000 clones; nearly 90% are singletons and the top ten take roughly 5%. Sequencing used peripheral blood, obtained on day 0 of MenACWY control vaccination. These receptors were obtained from an adult in good health.

This clone has more than one count but fewer than ten. CDR3 sequence (DNA): TGTGCCAGCAGCCCCCTGGGAGGCTCCTACAATGAGCAGTTCTTC. This sequence encodes CASSPLGGSYNEQFF. The chain is built from TRBV6-2 or TRBV6-3 and TRBJ2-1; perhaps TRBD2 as D (6 bases). The CDR3 length is 15 residues. In germline, CDR1 is MNHEY, CDR2 SVGEGT. V shed 6 bases and J shed 0 bases, with 12 bases lying between them.

The J gene is TRBJ1-1, the V gene TRBV27, with D tentatively TRBD1 (5 bases). Germline V gene sequence: CDR1 MNHEY, CDR2 SMNVEV (reference sequence). CDR3 size: 12 residues. The V and J ends lost 4 bases and 10 bases respectively, with 13 bases between them. The CDR3 reads CASSSGHRGAFF. CDR3 nucleotides: TGTGCCAGCAGTTCAGGGCATAGGGGAGCTTTCTTT.

V and J are TRBV10-3 and TRBJ1-1; no firm D call. The V end lost 6 bases, the J end lost 5 bases, and 10 bases lay between the germline ends. Germline V CDR1 and CDR2: ENHRY, SYGVKD. The CDR3 sequence is 12 residues long. The CDR3 sequence is CAIREGGTEAFF. In nucleotides, the CDR3 is TGTGCCATCAGGGAGGGCGGGACTGAAGCTTTCTTT.

The chain joins TRBV18 to TRBJ1-5; D not resolved. CDR1 is KGHSH, CDR2 LQKENI, per germline. V shed 6 bases and J shed 4 bases, with 13 bases lying between them. The CDR3 extends over 14 amino acids. The CDR3 region is CASSPGLKNQPQHF. The CDR3 bases are TGTGCCAGCTCCCCCGGACTCAAGAATCAGCCCCAGCATTTT.

This clone was observed once. The gene calls are TRBV7-2 and TRBJ1-2; D call uncertain. With 1 base removed from V and 7 bases from J, the gap between germline ends came to 19 bases. This CDR3 is 16 amino acids long. Germline lookup yields CDR1 SGHTA and CDR2 FQGNSA. In DNA, the CDR3 is TGTGCCAGCAGCTTAGTCAAGGGCTTTGGGGAGTTTGGCTACACCTTC. Translating gives CASSLVKGFGEFGYTF.

This clone was counted only a few times. The rearrangement links TRBV30 to TRBJ1-4; TRBD1 might be the D (5 bases). From germline, CDR1 is GTSNPN and CDR2 SVGIG (reference sequence). V was shortened by 4 bases and J by 10 bases, with 13 bases between the two germline ends. This CDR3 has 12 amino acids. CDR3: CAWKVQGRKLFF. CDR3 coding DNA: TGTGCCTGGAAAGTCCAGGGTAGAAAACTGTTTTTT.

This clone was found once. The rearrangement links TRBV6-5 to TRBJ1-5; D call uncertain. CDR1 and CDR2 from the germline V gene are MNHEY and SVGAGI. This CDR3 has 12 amino acids. V gave up 8 bases and J gave up 5 bases, with 10 bases separating them. In nucleotides, the CDR3 is TGTGCCAGCGGTATGGGATATCAGCCCCAGCATTTT. It encodes CASGMGYQPQHF.

This chain uses TRBV4-3 with TRBJ1-2; D remains ambiguous. The CDR3 has 16 residues. V was trimmed by 2 bases and J by 4 bases, leaving 17 bases between them. Germline assignment: CDR1 LGHNA and CDR2 YSLEER. The CDR3 DNA follows: TGCGCCAGCAGCCAAACGGTTATGGAGGGAGGCTATGGCTACACCTTC. This translates into CASSQTVMEGGYGYTF.

As for this clone: Other DNA sequences in this specimen translate into the identical CDR3. This rearrangement joins TRBV9 to TRBJ1-5, with D unresolved. This CDR3 region has 14 residues. Per the germline V gene, CDR1 is SGDLS and CDR2 is YYNGEE. Trimming shortened V by 0 bases and J by 4 bases, and 8 bases separated the two germline ends. The CDR3 loop is CASSVGSVNQPQHF. CDR3 nucleotides: TGTGCCAGCAGCGTAGGTTCAGTAAATCAGCCCCAGCATTTT.

The chain uses TRBV7-8 and TRBJ1-2; the match to TRBD1 covers 8 bases. The V gene end was trimmed by 5 bases and the J gene end by 7 bases; junction bases not matched to a gene: 6. The length of the CDR3 is 13 residues. In germline, CDR1 is SGHVS, CDR2 FQNEAQ. The CDR3 loop is CASSRGQGGGYTF. DNA of the CDR3: TGTGCCAGCAGCCGTGGACAGGGCGGTGGCTACACCTTC.

The chain carries TRBV28 and TRBJ1-2, with D possibly being TRBD1 (6 bases). V was pared by 3 bases and J by 7 bases, with 12 bases between. CDR3 length: 13 amino acids. Germline V lookup: CDR1 MDHEN, CDR2 SYDVKM. This chain's CDR3 is CASSLQGQSGYTF. Here the CDR3 DNA reads TGTGCCAGCAGTTTGCAGGGGCAGAGTGGCTACACCTTC.

The chain uses TRBV6-2 or TRBV6-3 and TRBJ1-1; D is ambiguous. Germline V gene lookup returns CDR1 MNHEY and CDR2 SVGEGT. The CDR3 has 15 amino acids. The ends were cut back, 1 base at V and 2 bases at J, with 11 bases in the middle. The CDR3 nucleotides are TGTGCCAGCAGTTACTATGGCACAAGAAACACTGAAGCTTTCTTT. It is translated as CASSYYGTRNTEAFF.